This T cell receptor (beta chain) emerged from a study of T-cell reconstitution after alpha-beta-depleted transplantation in children. As to this clonotype: What it binds is not known.

Germline assignment: CDR1 SGHTA and CDR2 FQGNSA. The CDR3 extends over 14 amino acids. V was trimmed by 4 bases and J by 2 bases, leaving 8 bases between them. Preparing the TCRbeta library involved the use of unique molecular identifiers. One entry per CDR3 protein, called by TCRdb with MiXCR from the PCR reads. The sample yields 450,000 to 600,000 distinct CDR3 sequences, roughly 13% seen once. Study conclusions and caveats: Once a year had passed after transplant, T-cell counts and diversity came mostly from newly produced T cells. Elevated TCRbeta diversity at day 60 was traced, in some patients, to surviving recipient T cells and thymic progenitors.

The TCR was taken from a male patient aged 10 to 17 who had a stem cell transplant for acute myeloid leukemia, so the T cells may come from the graft donor. The chain recombines TRBV7-2 with TRBJ1-4; possible D gene TRBD1, 6 bases. Here the sequenced sample was PBMCs, mostly from graft donor cells, taken 360 days after TCRalphabeta/CD19-depleted stem cell transplant. The CDR3 DNA follows: TGTGCCAGCAGCTCACAGGGCACTAATGAAAAACTGTTTTTT. Translation: CASSSQGTNEKLFF.